Listed below are T cell receptor beta chains from one sample, sequenced in a study of blood T cell repertoires in COVID-19. TCRdb's copy holds only in-frame clones and misses some; the assay was immunoSEQ multiplex PCR. The top ten clones hold around 9.9% of a sample with 90,000 to 100,000 clones, roughly 80% of them seen once. The sample taken for sequencing was peripheral blood. The receptor source for this set is a man between 65 and 85 years old with active or convalescent COVID-19. Both conserved end residues are part of each CDR3. The order of the fields is clone size, D gene, V gene, J gene, CDR3 DNA, CDR3 protein. The D gene is left open where the match is weak. Clone sizes are given selectively: once, few, many, or a class where the clone is expanded.

few	TRBD2	TRBV3-1/TRBV3-2	TRBJ2-1	TGTGCCAGCAGCCAAGGAGGACTAGCGGGGGCCGATGAGCAGTTCTTC	CASSQGGLAGADEQFF
.	.	TRBV29-1	TRBJ2-5	TGCAGCGTTGGAGCAGGGGAAGAGACCCAGTACTTC	CSVGAGEETQYF
few	.	TRBV7-8	TRBJ1-6	TGTGCCAGCAGCTTAGTAGGGGCGATTAATTCACCCCTCCACTTT	CASSLVGAINSPLHF
once	.	TRBV5-1	TRBJ2-1	TGCGCCAGCACTGAAGCCCCTTACTCCTACAATGAGCAGTTCTTC	CASTEAPYSYNEQFF
.	.	TRBV20-1	TRBJ1-2	TGCAGTGCTAGACCGGGCTATGGCTACACCTTC	CSARPGYGYTF
.	TRBD2	TRBV6-2/TRBV6-3	TRBJ2-3	TGTGCCAGCAGTTACTCCTCAAGCGGGGGGGCAACAGATACGCAGTATTTT	CASSYSSSGGATDTQYF
.	.	TRBV24-1	TRBJ2-7	TGTGCCACCAAAGGGTCCGGGACAACGGATTTTTACGAGCAGTACTTC	CATKGSGTTDFYEQYF
once	TRBD2	TRBV6-6	TRBJ2-5	TGTGCCAGCAGTCACCGAACACTAGCGGGGGGGACGGAGACCCAGTACTTC	CASSHRTLAGGTETQYF
.	.	TRBV13	TRBJ2-3	TGTGCCAGCAGCTTATTGAGGGGGGGCCGGTTCACAGATACGCAGTATTTT	CASSLLRGGRFTDTQYF
.	TRBD1	TRBV11-3	TRBJ2-3	TGTGCCAGCAGCGGTCGACAGGGCCCCAGGGCCCCAGATACGCAGTATTTT	CASSGRQGPRAPDTQYF
.	TRBD1	TRBV5-1	TRBJ1-4	TGCGCCAGCAGCTTTTCGGGACAGGGGGCCACTAATGAAAAACTGTTTTTT	CASSFSGQGATNEKLFF
.	.	TRBV2	TRBJ1-4	TGTGCCAGCAGTGGGGGGCCTAATGAAAAACTGTTTTTT	CASSGGPNEKLFF
.	.	TRBV19	TRBJ1-4	TGTGCCAGTAGTAAGGGGTTGAGGACTAATGAAAAACTGTTTTTT	CASSKGLRTNEKLFF
.	.	TRBV4-2	TRBJ2-7	TGTGCCAGCAGCCAAGATCGGAGGGGCCTCGACGAGCAGTACTTC	CASSQDRRGLDEQYF
.	TRBD1	TRBV14	TRBJ2-5	TGTGCCAGCGGGGGACAGGGCGGAGAGACCCAGTACTTC	CASGGQGGETQYF
.	TRBD2	TRBV6-5	TRBJ2-3	TGTGCCAGCAGTTATGGCGGGGGACTCACAGATACGCAGTATTTT	CASSYGGGLTDTQYF
.	TRBD1	TRBV11-2	TRBJ2-1	TGTGCCAGCAGCCTTACAGGGGTGGCCTACAATGAGCAGTTCTTC	CASSLTGVAYNEQFF
.	TRBD2	TRBV3-1/TRBV3-2	TRBJ2-2	TGTGCCAGCAGCTCCGGACTAGAAAGGGTCGGGGAGCTGTTTTTT	CASSSGLERVGELFF
.	TRBD2	TRBV6-4	TRBJ2-1	TGTGCCAGCGGTCGCGGGGGGGGATACAATGAGCAGTTCTTC	CASGRGGGYNEQFF
.	.	TRBV27	TRBJ2-7	TGTGCCAGCAGTTTGGGGATCGGGACAAGACGTCCCTACGAGCAGTACTTC	CASSLGIGTRRPYEQYF
.	TRBD2	TRBV5-1	TRBJ2-3	TGCGCCAGCAGCCCCGGACTAGCGGGGGCTCCGGGGGATACGCAGTATTTT	CASSPGLAGAPGDTQYF
.	TRBD1	TRBV4-2	TRBJ2-7	TGTGCCAGCAGCCGGGACAGGGAGTACGAGCAGTACTTC	CASSRDREYEQYF
.	TRBD2	TRBV6-5	TRBJ2-5	TGTGCCAGCAGTAGAGCGGGGGGGTACCAAGAGACCCAGTACTTC	CASSRAGGYQETQYF
once	.	TRBV6-1	TRBJ1-5	TGTGCCAGCAGTGAAGGGGGAGTTAGCAATCAGCCCCAGCATTTT	CASSEGGVSNQPQHF
.	.	TRBV6-5	TRBJ1-6	TGTGCCAGTCGGGATGGCCCTTATAATTCACCCCTCCACTTT	CASRDGPYNSPLHF
.	TRBD1	TRBV7-8	TRBJ2-1	TGTGCCAGCAGCGCAAGGGACAGGGGCAATGAGCAGTTCTTC	CASSARDRGNEQFF
once	TRBD2	TRBV11-3	TRBJ2-1	TGTGCCAGCAGCTTAGCAGCGGGGGGTTTCAATGAGCAGTTCTTC	CASSLAAGGFNEQFF
.	.	TRBV2	TRBJ1-5	TGTGCCAGCAGTGTCGGGGACAATCAGCCCCAGCATTTT	CASSVGDNQPQHF
.	.	TRBV15	TRBJ1-2	TGTGCCACCAGCAGAGATGGGGGGTACTATGGCTACACCTTC	CATSRDGGYYGYTF
.	.	TRBV11-2	TRBJ2-6	TGTGCCAGCAGCTTAGTCACGGCTGGGGCCAACGTCCTGACTTTC	CASSLVTAGANVLTF
.	.	TRBV21-1	TRBJ1-2	TGTGCCAGCAGCTTCACGGGAGGGCACAACTATGGCTACACCTTC	CASSFTGGHNYGYTF
once	.	TRBV14	TRBJ1-1	TGTGCCAGCAGCTGGGGCTTGAACACTGAAGCTTTCTTT	CASSWGLNTEAFF
few	.	TRBV27	TRBJ1-1	TGTGCCAGCAGGACATCCCAGGACACTGAAGCTTTCTTT	CASRTSQDTEAFF
.	TRBD1	TRBV2	TRBJ1-6	TGTGCCAGCAGTGGGTCACAGGGGAATTCACCCCTCCACTTT	CASSGSQGNSPLHF
once	.	TRBV4-2	TRBJ2-7	TGTGCCAGCAGCCAAGCCAGCTCCTACGAGCAGTACTTC	CASSQASSYEQYF
.	TRBD1	TRBV7-2	TRBJ1-1	TGTGCCAGCAGCTTTACCGGACAGGGGAATGAAGCTTTCTTT	CASSFTGQGNEAFF